These T cell receptor beta chains were read from a single sample in a study of T cells in Graves' hyperthyroidism and ophthalmopathy. TCRdb reprocessed the multiplex PCR reads via MiXCR and lists one record per CDR3 protein. This table has 300,000 to 500,000 distinct CDR3 sequences, around 15% appearing once. Sequencing was done on a sample of blood. The receptors here all came from a man in his fifties or sixties with Graves' ophthalmopathy. Each CDR3 is given with its conserved first and last residue. A D gene is named only where the DNA matches it firmly. Size is stated for part of the rows, as once, few or many counts, or as a class when the clone is expanded.

.	many	TRBV14	TRBJ2-1	TGTGCCAGCAGCCAAGACAGGAATGAGCAGTTCTTC	CASSQDRNEQFF
.	.	TRBV19	TRBJ1-3	TGTGCCAGTAGTATATTGGCAGGGATGACCTCTGGAAACACCATATATTTT	CASSILAGMTSGNTIYF
TRBD2	many	TRBV2	TRBJ2-5	TGTGCCAGCAGTGAGTCAGCGGGAGGGATCCAAGAGACCCAGTACTTC	CASSESAGGIQETQYF
TRBD1	many	TRBV2	TRBJ2-5	TGTGCCACCCACGCCGGGACAGAAGAGACCCAGTACTTC	CATHAGTEETQYF
TRBD2	.	TRBV6-2/TRBV6-3	TRBJ2-1	TGTGCCAGCACCGGACTAGCGGATTACAATGAGCAGTTCTTC	CASTGLADYNEQFF
.	many	TRBV5-1	TRBJ2-1	TGCGCCAGCAGCTCGAGCGGGCATAACTACAATGAGCAGTTCTTC	CASSSSGHNYNEQFF
.	.	TRBV5-1	TRBJ1-2	TGCGCCAGCAGCTCGGACGGAGCCTATGGCTACACCTTC	CASSSDGAYGYTF
.	many	TRBV20-1	TRBJ2-7	TGCAGTGCTAGTTGGGGGGACGAGCAGTACTTC	CSASWGDEQYF
.	few	TRBV19	TRBJ1-1	TGTGCCAGTAGTAAGGAAGGAGTCGGGAACACTGAAGCTTTCTTT	CASSKEGVGNTEAFF
TRBD1	many	TRBV15	TRBJ2-5	TGTGCCACCAGCAGGGGGGACAGGGGCTTGACCCAGTACTTC	CATSRGDRGLTQYF
.	.	TRBV19	TRBJ1-1	TGTGCCAGTAGTAACAGACAGGTATCGAACACTGAAGCTTTCTTT	CASSNRQVSNTEAFF
.	.	TRBV6-1	TRBJ1-2	TGTGCCAGCAGTGTCCGGGACCGGAGAGGGCGTACCTATGGCTACACCTTC	CASSVRDRRGRTYGYTF
.	.	TRBV30	TRBJ1-6	TGTGCCTGGAGCAGGGCAGCCTATAATTCACCCCTCCACTTT	CAWSRAAYNSPLHF
.	.	TRBV15	TRBJ2-1	TGTGCCACCAACAGAGGCTACTTGAATGAGCAGTTCTTC	CATNRGYLNEQFF
.	few	TRBV6-1	TRBJ2-6	TGTGCCGGTAAGAGCGGAATCTCTGGGGCCAACGTCCTGACTTTC	CAGKSGISGANVLTF
.	many	TRBV20-1	TRBJ2-5	TGCAGTGCTAGAACTGCGGGGACAGCCCAAGAGACCCAGTACTTC	CSARTAGTAQETQYF
.	few	TRBV20-1	TRBJ2-1	TGCAGTGCTAGAGATTACAGCGGGTCCCCCAATGAGCAGTTCTTC	CSARDYSGSPNEQFF
.	.	TRBV29-1	TRBJ2-6	TGCAGCGTAAGACAGGCCCCTGGGGCCAACGTCCTGACTTTC	CSVRQAPGANVLTF
.	once	TRBV7-9	TRBJ2-7	TGTGCCAGCAGCCCCCTCGGGCTAGGCCTCCACGAGCAGTACTTC	CASSPLGLGLHEQYF
.	many	TRBV30	TRBJ2-7	TGTGCCTTGGACGCCGGTTACTACGAGCAGTACTTC	CALDAGYYEQYF
.	many	TRBV12-3/TRBV12-4	TRBJ2-3	TGTGCCAGCGGACATAGTGCAGATACGCAGTATTTT	CASGHSADTQYF
.	many	TRBV15	TRBJ2-1	TGTGCCACCAGCGGGAGCTACGAACCCTACAATGAGCAGTTCTTC	CATSGSYEPYNEQFF
TRBD1	.	TRBV28	TRBJ2-1	TGTGCCAGCAGTGGGGACAGGGCGTCTGGGTCCTACAATGAGCAGTTCTTC	CASSGDRASGSYNEQFF
.	once	TRBV11-2	TRBJ1-2	TGTGCCAGCAGCTACGAGGGGGGTAACTATGGCTACACCTTC	CASSYEGGNYGYTF
TRBD1	few	TRBV29-1	TRBJ1-4	TGCAGCGTGGAGACAGGGTCTAATGAAAAACTGTTTTTT	CSVETGSNEKLFF
TRBD1	.	TRBV6-5	TRBJ1-2	TGTGCCAGCAGTTACGGGGACAGGAATAACTATGGCTACACCTTC	CASSYGDRNNYGYTF
.	.	TRBV24-1	TRBJ2-2	TGTGCCACCAGTGTCGGGGGGCTGGGGACCGGGGAGCTGTTTTTT	CATSVGGLGTGELFF
.	many	TRBV14	TRBJ2-1	TGTGCCAGCAGCCAGATGAGTGGGGCCAGCAACTACAATGAGCAGTTCTTC	CASSQMSGASNYNEQFF